One sample yielded the 21 T cell receptor beta chains listed below, sequenced in a study of blood T cell repertoires in COVID-19. Only in-frame clones appear in the TCRdb table, and some are missing; sequencing was by immunoSEQ multiplex PCR. The sample lists 250,000 to 300,000 clones; roughly 85% were seen once. Sequencing was done on a sample of peripheral blood. These receptors came from a man aged 55 to 69 who had recovered from COVID-19.

The CDR3 DNA reads as TGTGCCAGAAAGACAGGACCGAACACCGGGGAGCTGTTTTTT. Protein: CARKTGPNTGELFF. This chain connects TRBV7-2 to TRBJ2-2, with D tentatively TRBD1 (6 bases). Trimming pared 9 bases from V and 0 bases from J, leaving 11 bases between. The CDR3 spans 14 residues. Germline CDR1 reads SGHTA; CDR2 reads FQGNSA.

This clone was counted between two and nine times. The chain couples TRBV7-2 to TRBJ2-1, with 14 nucleotides matching TRBD2. CDR1 and CDR2 (germline): SGHTA, FQGNSA. V lost 4 bases to trimming and J lost 7 bases; unmatched junction nucleotides: 12. This CDR3 is 18 amino acids long. The CDR3 bases are TGTGCCAGCAGCTGGGTAATCGGGACTAGCGGGGGCCCAAATGAGCAGTTCTTC. Translated: CASSWVIGTSGGPNEQFF.

CDR3 bases: TGTGCCAGCAGTTCCCCCCGGGACAGGGGGTTGCTCACTGAAGCTTTCTTT. It codes for CASSSPRDRGLLTEAFF. The chain joins TRBV28 to TRBJ1-1, with 11 nucleotides matching TRBD1. The CDR3 contains 17 residues. The V gene end was trimmed by 4 bases and the J gene end by 4 bases; junction bases not matched to a gene: 11. Germline CDR1 reads MDHEN; CDR2 reads SYDVKM.

The CDR3 region has the DNA TGTGCCAGCAGCCAAGGCAGGGGGCGACTGAGCTACGAGCAGTACTTC. Translated: CASSQGRGRLSYEQYF. The rearrangement uses TRBV3-1 (or the pseudogene TRBV3-2) and TRBJ2-7; 8 nucleotides align to TRBD1. V was clipped by 1 base and J by 3 bases; unmatched bases: 8. This CDR3 is built from 16 residues. In germline, CDR1 is LGHDT, CDR2 YNNKEL (reference sequence).

The chain uses TRBV30 and TRBJ2-7; TRBD1 or TRBD2 may be the D gene (5 bases each). The CDR3 contains 12 residues. Germline CDR1 and CDR2: GTSNPN and SVGIG (reference sequence). Trimming left V 8 bases short and J 6 bases short, with 17 bases between. CDR3 loop: CAGTTADPEQYF. The CDR3 coding sequence is TGTGCCGGGACGACAGCCGACCCCGAGCAGTACTTC.

The genes are TRBV11-2 and TRBJ2-6, with 10 bases lining up with TRBD1. The CDR3 runs to 17 residues. V lost 4 bases and J lost 0; bases outside the gene matches: 3. Germline loops: CDR1 SGHAT, CDR2 FQNNGV. In DNA form, the CDR3 reads TGTGCCAGCAGCTCGGGACAGGGGAACTCTGGGGCCAACGTCCTGACTTTC. It encodes CASSSGQGNSGANVLTF.

V is TRBV10-3 and J is TRBJ2-2; TRBD1 agrees at 8 bases. The CDR3 is 14 residues long. Germline V CDR1 and CDR2: ENHRY, SYGVKD. V was clipped by 3 bases and J by 8 bases; unmatched bases: 5. DNA of the CDR3: TGTGCCATCAGTGACGGACAGGGATCTGGGGAGCTGTTTTTT. This codes for CAISDGQGSGELFF.

The chain carries TRBV11-3 and TRBJ1-1; 8 bases match TRBD1. Germline CDR1 SGHNT, CDR2 YENEEA. The CDR3 sequence is 18 residues long. J was trimmed by 5 bases and V by 0 bases; bases with no gene match: 14. In nucleotides, the CDR3 is TGTGCCAGCAGCTTAGAGCCCCCCCCCAGGGGGCGCGATACTGAAGCTTTCTTT. Protein: CASSLEPPPRGRDTEAFF.

The chain uses TRBV6-5 and TRBJ1-1; no firm D call. This CDR3 region has 12 residues. Trimming stripped 7 bases from V and 7 bases from J, with 13 bases between. CDR1 MNHEY and CDR2 SVGAGI come from the germline V gene. CDR3 DNA: TGTGCCAGCACGGGGTTCAGCGATGAAGCTTTCTTT. Protein sequence: CASTGFSDEAFF.

J is TRBJ1-5 and V is TRBV6-5; TRBD1 is a possible D gene (5 bases). This CDR3 has 14 amino acids. V lost 6 bases to trimming and J lost 3 bases, with 12 bases between them. Germline CDR1 and CDR2: MNHEY and SVGAGI. CDR3 bases: TGTGCCAGCAGCTCCCGGGGGAACAATCAGCCCCAGCATTTT. This codes for CASSSRGNNQPQHF.

In its sample, this clone was seen once. The rearrangement joins TRBV6-1 to TRBJ2-3, with 10 bases lining up with TRBD2. Germline values: CDR1 MNHNS, CDR2 SASEGT. This CDR3 region has 16 residues. Trimming took 3 bases from V and 4 from J; bases not matched to a gene: 7. The CDR3 DNA sequence: TGTGCCAGCAGTGACGTCAAGCGGGGGGGTTCAGATACGCAGTATTTT. Its protein product is CASSDVKRGGSDTQYF.

The chain joins TRBV30 to TRBJ1-1, with 7 bases matching TRBD1. Germline CDR1 is GTSNPN and CDR2 is SVGIG (reference sequence). Trimming removed 5 bases from V and 8 bases from J; junction bases left unmatched: 5. The CDR3 length is 11 residues. The CDR3 spells CAWADRVEAFF. CDR3 coding DNA: TGTGCCTGGGCCGACAGGGTCGAAGCTTTCTTT.

The rearrangement uses TRBV9 and TRBJ2-5, with TRBD1 identical over 11 bases. J gave up 4 bases and V 4 bases, and 6 bases lay outside the gene matches. The CDR3 is 15 amino acids. Germline assignment: CDR1 SGDLS and CDR2 YYNGEE. As DNA, the CDR3 is TGTGCCAGCAGCACGACCGGGACAGGGGGAGAGACCCAGTACTTC. It specifies CASSTTGTGGETQYF.

V and J are TRBV5-4 and TRBJ2-3, with 9 bases identical to TRBD2. The CDR3 totals 15 residues. The V gene's germline CDR1 is SGHNT and CDR2 YYREEE (reference sequence). The trim removed 0 bases at V and 10 bases at J, leaving 9 bases unmatched. Here the CDR3 DNA reads TGTGCCAGCAGCTTGGCGGGCGGGGGGGGCCATGCGCAGTATTTT. Its protein product is CASSLAGGGGHAQYF.

J is TRBJ1-1 and V is TRBV19; no reliable D call. V lost 8 bases to trimming and J lost 7 bases, with 14 bases between them. Germline values: CDR1 LNHDA, CDR2 SQIVND (reference sequence). The length of the CDR3 is 12 residues. The CDR3 nucleotides read TGTGCCAGTCACCGAGGCAGAGATGAAGCTTTCTTT. Residues: CASHRGRDEAFF.

The chain joins TRBV6-1 to TRBJ2-3; maybe TRBD1 (5 bases). The CDR3 contains 16 residues. Germline V CDR1 and CDR2: MNHNS, SASEGT. Trimming stripped 4 bases from V and 2 bases from J, with 16 bases between. CDR3 sequence (DNA): TGTGCCAGCAGTGCCTTAGGGGCTTCAAACACAGATACGCAGTATTTT. It translates to CASSALGASNTDTQYF.

The rearrangement links TRBV7-9 to TRBJ1-6; TRBD1 aligns across 7 bases. The CDR3 consists of 14 residues. CDR1 and CDR2 from the germline V gene are SEHNR and FQNEAQ (reference sequence). The V and J ends lost 11 bases and 7 bases, in that order; junction bases with no gene match: 11. The CDR3: CAGVRQGENSPLHF. The DNA for the CDR3 is TGTGCCGGAGTGAGACAGGGAGAAAATTCACCCCTCCACTTT.

This clone was seen more than once but under ten times. Within the sample, other DNA sequences also encode this same CDR3. The chain joins TRBV6-1 to TRBJ1-1; the D is unclear. CDR1 MNHNS and CDR2 SASEGT come from the germline V gene. Deletions cut 2 bases from V and 0 bases from J, with 4 bases between. The CDR3 covers 13 residues. CDR3 DNA sequence: TGTGCCAGCAGTGAAACATTGAACACTGAAGCTTTCTTT. Translation gives CASSETLNTEAFF.

The genes are TRBV7-2 and TRBJ2-5; 10 nucleotides match TRBD2. The CDR3 loop spans 17 amino acids. With V trimmed by 5 bases and J by 2 bases, 11 bases remained unmatched. Germline-derived CDR1 and CDR2 are SGHTA and FQGNSA. CDR3 in amino acids: CASSPPPGLANQETQYF. In DNA, the CDR3 is TGTGCCAGCAGCCCCCCCCCGGGACTAGCGAATCAAGAGACCCAGTACTTC.

The V call is TRBV5-1, the J call TRBJ1-2; D is possibly TRBD1 (5 bases). Trimming removed 5 bases at V and 8 bases at J, with 13 bases between. The CDR3 totals 12 residues. Germline values: CDR1 SGHRS, CDR2 YFSETQ. The CDR3 sequence: CASRDDSEGYTF. The CDR3 coding sequence is TGCGCCAGCAGAGATGACAGCGAGGGCTACACCTTC.

This clone was seen only a few times. The gene calls are TRBV27 and TRBJ2-1; 8 nucleotides match TRBD1. Trimming took 6 bases from V and 8 from J; bases not matched to a gene: 6. The CDR3 totals 13 residues. Per the germline V gene, CDR1 is MNHEY and CDR2 is SMNVEV (reference sequence). CDR3 sequence (DNA): TGTGCCAGCAGAACAGACAGGGGTCATGAGCAGTTCTTC. Encoded protein: CASRTDRGHEQFF.